This TCR beta chain came from a study of vaccination and CD4 T cells after COVID-19. The CDR3 contains 16 residues. Trimming cost V 1 base and J 5 bases; bases outside gene matches: 7. Germline CDR1 and CDR2: KGHDR and SFDVKD. The treatment was: roughly 10-day PBMC culture with coronavirus spike peptide pools or control peptides (ViraFEST assay). As concerns this clonotype: Its target is not known.

The Oncomine TCR Beta short-read assay was applied to DNA of cultured CD4+ T cells. TCRdb re-called the PCR reads with MiXCR, one entry per CDR3 protein. The sample has roughly 18,000 distinct CDR3 sequences; about half are singletons. V is TRBV24-1 and J is TRBJ2-5; 9 bases line up with TRBD1. The sequence was obtained from a human donor who had recovered from COVID-19. Sequenced input: CD4+ T cells from blood, cultured in vitro. The CDR3 bases are TGTGCCACCAGTGATTTAACAGGGGGCGTACGGGAGACCCAGTACTTC. It translates to CATSDLTGGVRETQYF.